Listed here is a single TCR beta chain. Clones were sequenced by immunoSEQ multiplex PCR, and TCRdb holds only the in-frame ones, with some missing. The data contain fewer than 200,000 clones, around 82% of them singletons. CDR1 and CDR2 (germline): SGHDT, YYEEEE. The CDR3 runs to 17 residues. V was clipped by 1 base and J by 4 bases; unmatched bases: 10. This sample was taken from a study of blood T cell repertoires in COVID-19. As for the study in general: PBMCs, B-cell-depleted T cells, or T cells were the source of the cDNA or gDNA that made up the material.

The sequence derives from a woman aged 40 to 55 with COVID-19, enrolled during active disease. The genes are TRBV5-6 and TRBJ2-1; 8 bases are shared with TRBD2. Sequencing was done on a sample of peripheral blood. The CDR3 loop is CASSLWVAGRAYNEQFF. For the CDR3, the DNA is TGTGCCAGCAGCTTGTGGGTAGCGGGAAGGGCTTACAATGAGCAGTTCTTC.